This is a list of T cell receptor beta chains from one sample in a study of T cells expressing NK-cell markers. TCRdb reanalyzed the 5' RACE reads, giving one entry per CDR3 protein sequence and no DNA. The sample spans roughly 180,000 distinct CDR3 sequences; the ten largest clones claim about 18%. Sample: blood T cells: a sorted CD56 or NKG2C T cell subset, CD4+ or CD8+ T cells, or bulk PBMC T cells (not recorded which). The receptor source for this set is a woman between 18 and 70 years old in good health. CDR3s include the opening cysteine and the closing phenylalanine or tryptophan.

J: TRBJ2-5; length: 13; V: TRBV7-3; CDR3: CASSPRREETQYF
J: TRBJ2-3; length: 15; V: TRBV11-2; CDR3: CASSLVQGITDTQYF
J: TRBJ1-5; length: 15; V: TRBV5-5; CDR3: CASSSGTGNFQPQHF
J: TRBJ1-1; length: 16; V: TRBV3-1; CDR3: CASSPQRGRANTEAFF
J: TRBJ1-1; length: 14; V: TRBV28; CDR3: CASSTTFTGKEAFF
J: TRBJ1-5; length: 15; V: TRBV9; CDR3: CASSVDSGARQPQHF
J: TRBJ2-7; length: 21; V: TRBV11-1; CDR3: CASSPRTGLAGILNPPYEQYF
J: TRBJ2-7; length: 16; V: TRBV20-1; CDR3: CSARATSGSLWYEQYF
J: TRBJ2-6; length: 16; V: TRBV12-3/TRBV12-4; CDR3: CASSLLGAAGANVLTF
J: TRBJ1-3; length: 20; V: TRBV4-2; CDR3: CASSIFPPGQGPISGNTIYF
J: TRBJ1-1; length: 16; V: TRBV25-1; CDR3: CASSAGQWDSRTEAFF
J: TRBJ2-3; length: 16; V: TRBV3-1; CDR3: CASSQDRSAGTDTQYF
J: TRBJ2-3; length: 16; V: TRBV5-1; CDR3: CASRQLAGSSTDTQYF
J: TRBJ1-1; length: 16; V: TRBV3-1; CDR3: CASSQGLAIPGTEAFF
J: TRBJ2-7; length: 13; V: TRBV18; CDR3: CASSPTGSDEQYF
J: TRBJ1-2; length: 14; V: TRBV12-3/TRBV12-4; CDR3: CASSLWGGGGGYTF
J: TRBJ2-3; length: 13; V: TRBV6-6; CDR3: CASNRGRTDTQYF
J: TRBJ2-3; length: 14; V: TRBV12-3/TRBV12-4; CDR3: CASSIAGVGDTQYF
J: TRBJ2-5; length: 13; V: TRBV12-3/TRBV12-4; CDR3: CASSLVSGGPRYF
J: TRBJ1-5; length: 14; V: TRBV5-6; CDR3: CASSLYQGNQPQHF
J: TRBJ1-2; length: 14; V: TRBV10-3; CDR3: CAISATGNYYGYTF
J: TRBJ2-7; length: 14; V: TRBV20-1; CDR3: CSAMGQESSYEQYF
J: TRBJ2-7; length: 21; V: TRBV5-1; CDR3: CASSFNAGGTSGSLNSYEQYF
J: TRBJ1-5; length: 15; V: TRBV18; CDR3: CASSPSTVSNQPQHF
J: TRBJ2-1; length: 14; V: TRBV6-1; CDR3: CASTISGSYNEQFF
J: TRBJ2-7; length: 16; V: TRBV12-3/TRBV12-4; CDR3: CASSFFPAGGFDEQYF
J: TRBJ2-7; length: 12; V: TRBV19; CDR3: CASRGHVTEQYF
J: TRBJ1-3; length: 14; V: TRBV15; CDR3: CATSSSTGGNTIYF
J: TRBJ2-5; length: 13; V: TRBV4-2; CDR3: CASSQPAQETQYF
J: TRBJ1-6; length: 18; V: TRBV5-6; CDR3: CASSRPTDSKAYNSPLHF
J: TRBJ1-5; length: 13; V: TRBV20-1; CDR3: CSARHDLNQPQHF
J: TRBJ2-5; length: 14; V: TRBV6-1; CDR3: CASTHTGGRETQYF
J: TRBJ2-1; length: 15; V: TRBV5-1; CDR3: CASSLELLSYNEQFF
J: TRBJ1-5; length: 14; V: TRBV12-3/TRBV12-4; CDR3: CASSSGGGNQPQHF
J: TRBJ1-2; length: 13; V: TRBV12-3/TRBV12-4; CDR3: CASSPSGQGRYTF
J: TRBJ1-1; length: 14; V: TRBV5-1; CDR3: CASSPPGGNTEAFF
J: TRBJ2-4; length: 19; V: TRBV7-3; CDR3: CASSLVPPYRDGSKNIQYF
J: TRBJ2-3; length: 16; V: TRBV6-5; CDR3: CASSYSSGIGTDTQYF
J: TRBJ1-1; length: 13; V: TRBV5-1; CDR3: CASSWTARGEAFF
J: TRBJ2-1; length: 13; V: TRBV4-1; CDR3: CASSQERGNEQFF
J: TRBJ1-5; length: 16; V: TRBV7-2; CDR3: CASSLLGHGSNQPQHF
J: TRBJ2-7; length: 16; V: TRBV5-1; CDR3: CASTSLPGTGGGEQYF
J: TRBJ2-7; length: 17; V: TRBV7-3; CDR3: CASSLNHLAGVIYEQYF
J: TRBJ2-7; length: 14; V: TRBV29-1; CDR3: CSVAERELSYEQYF
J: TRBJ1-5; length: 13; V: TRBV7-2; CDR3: CASSRDSLQPQHF
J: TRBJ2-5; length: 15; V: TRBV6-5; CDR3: CASSYSRDSQETQYF
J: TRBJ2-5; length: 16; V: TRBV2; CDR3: CASSRLAGGSQETQYF
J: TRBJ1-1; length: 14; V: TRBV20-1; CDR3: CSARRGQQGTEAFF
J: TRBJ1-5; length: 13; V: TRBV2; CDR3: CASRRLSNQPQHF
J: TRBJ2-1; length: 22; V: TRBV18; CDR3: CASSPLIRLSLGLAGVRNEQFF
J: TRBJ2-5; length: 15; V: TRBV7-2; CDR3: CASSLGGTVRETQYF
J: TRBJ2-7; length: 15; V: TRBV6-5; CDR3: CASSYRLAFAYEQYF
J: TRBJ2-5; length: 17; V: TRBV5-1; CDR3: CASSSLPLRTGRETQYF
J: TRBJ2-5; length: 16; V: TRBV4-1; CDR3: CASSEQGRGDQETQYF
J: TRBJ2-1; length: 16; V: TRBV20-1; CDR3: CSARDRRSASYNEQFF